The 23 T cell receptor beta chains listed next were all sequenced from one sample in a study of shared clonotypes between healthy human individuals. Libraries were prepared by immunoSEQ multiplex PCR; TCRdb keeps only in-frame clonotypes and omits some of them. The sample shows over a million clones, about 96% of them seen only once. The sample taken for sequencing was naive CD4+ T cells sorted from blood. Described subset: CD45RA+ positively selected. The source is a man in his thirties or forties in good health.

This clone occurred many times. The rearrangement uses TRBV11-3 and TRBJ2-5; 13 positions agree with TRBD2. The CDR3 contains 15 residues. V shed 0 bases, J shed 8 bases, and the junction held 3 bases outside the gene matches. Per germline, CDR1 SGHNT and CDR2 YENEEA. The CDR3 here is CASSLDGTSGATQYF. CDR3 sequence (DNA): TGTGCCAGCAGCTTAGACGGGACTAGCGGGGCAACCCAGTACTTC.

The chain employs TRBV29-1 and TRBJ2-7; 9 nucleotides align to TRBD1. This CDR3 contains 14 residues. Losses at the gene ends were 4 bases for V and 3 bases for J; bases not matched to a gene: 7. Germline V CDR1 and CDR2: SQVTM, ANQGSEA. CDR3: CSVGTGGGRYEQYF. The CDR3 DNA follows: TGCAGCGTTGGTACAGGGGGCGGTCGCTACGAGCAGTACTTC.

This clone came up once. The V call is TRBV4-3, the J call TRBJ2-3; maybe TRBD2 (6 bases). Per germline, CDR1 LGHNA and CDR2 YSLEER. This CDR3 is 17 amino acids long. Trimming shortened V by 4 bases and J by 3 bases, and 20 bases separated the two germline ends. In DNA, the CDR3 is TGCGCCAGCAGCCCACTCCCGGGACTTCCCGGGACAGATACGCAGTATTTT. It translates to CASSPLPGLPGTDTQYF.

The CDR3 DNA reads as TGTGCCAGCAGTCCGACTGGGACGGGTGAGCAGTTCTTC. Protein: CASSPTGTGEQFF. The chain joins TRBV6-6 to TRBJ2-1; D may match TRBD1 or TRBD2 (5 bases each). Trimming removed 5 bases from V and 9 bases from J, with 14 bases in between. The CDR3 length is 13 residues. Germline V lookup: CDR1 MNHNY, CDR2 SVGAGI (reference sequence).

Only a few counts were recorded for this clone. V and J are TRBV7-9 and TRBJ2-5; TRBD1 is a possible D gene (6 bases). This CDR3 region has 15 residues. The V and J ends lost 5 bases and 4 bases respectively, with 17 bases between them. The germline CDR1 and CDR2 sequences are SEHNR and FQNEAQ (reference sequence). CDR3 nucleotide sequence: TGTGCCAGCAGCAAAAGGGGGAGCGCAGGAGAGACCCAGTACTTC. This codes for CASSKRGSAGETQYF.

The CDR3 DNA follows: TGCAGCGTCTTTCTTTCTGGACCGGTTTACGAGCAGTACTTC. It is translated as CSVFLSGPVYEQYF. The V and J genes are TRBV29-1 and TRBJ2-7; D ambiguous. The CDR3 spans 14 residues. Trimming removed 6 bases at V and 4 bases at J, with 19 bases between. Germline V lookup: CDR1 SQVTM, CDR2 ANQGSEA.

V and J are TRBV5-1 and TRBJ2-1; no clear D. The V and J ends lost 0 bases and 6 bases respectively, with 7 bases between them. The germline V gene encodes CDR1 SGHRS and CDR2 YFSETQ. The CDR3 runs 13 residues. CDR3: CASSLGSTNEQFF. DNA for the CDR3: TGCGCCAGCAGCTTGGGGTCCACCAATGAGCAGTTCTTC.

CDR3 residues: CASSAQNGGGLEQFF. The CDR3 DNA sequence: TGTGCCAGCAGCGCCCAAAACGGGGGGGGTCTTGAGCAGTTCTTC. The J gene is TRBJ2-1, the V gene TRBV7-2, with 8 bases lining up with TRBD2. The CDR3 contains 15 residues. Germline-derived CDR1 and CDR2 are SGHTA and FQGNSA. V dropped 5 bases and J dropped 9; count of bases not matched to a gene: 12.

The rearrangement links TRBV5-1 to TRBJ2-1, with D perhaps given as TRBD1 or TRBD2 (5 bases each). Germline V gene data show CDR1 as SGHRS and CDR2 as YFSETQ. V lost 4 bases and J 9 bases, leaving 17 bases between the germline ends. The CDR3 has 14 residues. The DNA for the CDR3 is TGCGCCAGCAGCATGAGGGGTAGCGTTGGTGAGCAGTTCTTC. Protein product: CASSMRGSVGEQFF.

J is TRBJ2-3 and V is TRBV19; the match to TRBD1 covers 7 bases. This CDR3 is 15 amino acids long. Trimming removed 9 bases from V and 2 bases from J; junction bases left unmatched: 11. Germline V CDR1 and CDR2: LNHDA, SQIVND (reference sequence). CDR3 DNA: TGTGCCAGCCGCCTATCGGGACAGTCCACAGATACGCAGTATTTT. It specifies CASRLSGQSTDTQYF. Full variable domain (missing parts from reference TRBV19 and TRBJ2-3): DGGITQSPKYLFRKEGQNVTLSCEQNLNHDAMYWYRQDPGQGLRLIYYSQIVNDFQKGDIAEGYSVSREKKESFPLTVTSAQKNPTAFYLCASRLSGQSTDTQYFGPGTRLTVL.

In nucleotides, the CDR3 is TGTGCCAGCAGCGCAGACAGGGCCAGTGGGATGATGGGGAACACTGAAGCTTTCTTT. This sequence encodes CASSADRASGMMGNTEAFF. The chain joins TRBV11-2 to TRBJ1-1; 7 positions match TRBD1. The V and J ends lost 5 bases and 1 base, in that order; junction bases with no gene match: 19. The CDR3 is 19 amino acids. Germline lookup yields CDR1 SGHAT and CDR2 FQNNGV.

This chain uses TRBV7-6 with TRBJ1-1; no clear D. V gave up 5 bases and J gave up 1 base, with 11 bases separating them. This CDR3 is built from 14 residues. Germline V lookup: CDR1 SGHVS, CDR2 FNYEAQ. As DNA, the CDR3 is TGTGCCAGCAGCCACGCACTGAAGAACACTGAAGCTTTCTTT. This translates into CASSHALKNTEAFF.

The chain combines TRBV6-4 with TRBJ2-5; D is perhaps TRBD2 (5 bases). The CDR3 contains 16 residues. V lost 1 base to trimming and J lost 7 bases, with 19 bases between them. CDR1 MRHNA and CDR2 SNTAGT come from the germline V gene. The CDR3 sequence is CASSDYSGLAYGTQYF. The CDR3 nucleotides read TGTGCCAGCAGTGACTATTCTGGGCTAGCATATGGGACCCAGTACTTC.

The genes are TRBV5-1 and TRBJ2-7; no firm D call. V was trimmed by 4 bases and J by 0 bases, leaving 11 bases between them. The germline V gene encodes CDR1 SGHRS and CDR2 YFSETQ. CDR3 length: 14 amino acids. CDR3: CASSPERFSYEQYF. In nucleotides, the CDR3 is TGCGCCAGCAGCCCAGAGAGGTTCTCCTACGAGCAGTACTTC.

V usage is TRBV9 and J usage is TRBJ2-3; TRBD1 might be the D (5 bases). Germline CDR1 SGDLS, CDR2 YYNGEE. CDR3 length: 16 amino acids. With 1 base removed from V and 0 bases from J, the gap between germline ends came to 12 bases. CDR3 sequence (DNA): TGTGCCAGCAGCGTAATGTGGGGCCCTAGCACAGATACGCAGTATTTT. As protein: CASSVMWGPSTDTQYF.

The chain joins TRBV10-3 to TRBJ2-7, with D perhaps matching TRBD1 (6 bases). V lost 6 bases and J lost 4, with 13 bases in between. The CDR3 sequence is 13 residues long. The germline V gene has CDR1 ENHRY and CDR2 SYGVKD. The CDR3 region is CAIRDSQEYEQYF. CDR3 DNA sequence: TGTGCCATCAGGGACAGCCAAGAGTACGAGCAGTACTTC.

The chain employs TRBV6-5 and TRBJ1-1; D remains ambiguous. The V end lost 2 bases, the J end lost 0 bases, and 13 bases lay between the germline ends. This CDR3 has 16 amino acids. Germline-derived CDR1 and CDR2 are MNHEY and SVGAGI. The CDR3 reads CASSYNGPTMNTEAFF. The CDR3 region has the DNA TGTGCCAGCAGTTACAACGGGCCGACCATGAACACTGAAGCTTTCTTT.

This clone came up once. The V and J genes are TRBV15 and TRBJ1-1, with D unclear. From germline, CDR1 is LNHNV and CDR2 YYDKDF (reference sequence). Trimming shortened V by 1 base and J by 7 bases, and 16 bases separated the two germline ends. This CDR3 region has 15 residues. The CDR3 is CATSRGDGRSHEAFF. The CDR3 DNA reads TGTGCCACCAGCAGAGGGGATGGCAGGTCCCATGAAGCTTTCTTT.

The gene calls are TRBV4-1 and TRBJ2-1, with 7 bases that match TRBD2. The CDR3 covers 17 residues. Per germline, CDR1 MGHRA and CDR2 YSYEKL. V shed 4 bases, J shed 5 bases, and the junction held 14 bases outside the gene matches. CDR3 sequence (DNA): TGCGCCAGCAGCCCCCGCTCCGGAGCGGGACCACACAATGAGCAGTTCTTC. Its translation is CASSPRSGAGPHNEQFF.

A single count supports this clone. The gene calls are TRBV27 and TRBJ2-6; no clear D gene. The CDR3 covers 16 residues. V lost 2 bases, J lost 2 bases, and 10 bases lay in between. In germline, CDR1 is MNHEY, CDR2 SMNVEV (reference sequence). CDR3 residues: CASSLNWSPGANVLTF. The CDR3 bases are TGTGCCAGCAGTTTAAATTGGTCCCCTGGGGCCAACGTCCTGACTTTC.

The rearrangement joins TRBV7-8 to TRBJ1-2; D remains unclear. The ends were cut back, 1 base at V and 8 bases at J, with 11 bases in the middle. The CDR3 runs 13 residues. The V gene's germline CDR1 is SGHVS and CDR2 FQNEAQ. The CDR3 is CASSLGAAIGYTF. DNA for the CDR3: TGTGCCAGCAGCTTAGGGGCAGCTATCGGCTACACCTTC.

The gene calls are TRBV5-4 and TRBJ1-1; D call uncertain. Trimming removed 2 bases at V and 4 bases at J, with 12 bases between. There are 14 residues in the CDR3. Germline loops: CDR1 SGHNT, CDR2 YYREEE (reference sequence). CDR3 coding DNA: TGTGCCAGCAGCTTTCCAGGTGAAACCACTGAAGCTTTCTTT. It translates to CASSFPGETTEAFF.

This clone was detected only once. The chain recombines TRBV7-9 with TRBJ2-2, with a weak D call TRBD2 (6 bases). The V end was cut by 2 bases, the J end by 8 bases, with 18 bases between. CDR3 length: 16 residues. Per the germline V gene, CDR1 is SEHNR and CDR2 is FQNEAQ (reference sequence). The CDR3 DNA reads TGTGCCAGCAGCTTACCTTCAAACCTAGCGATAGGGGAGCTGTTTTTT. Translated: CASSLPSNLAIGELFF.